The 21 T cell receptor beta chains below were found in one sample sequenced in a study of cytomegalovirus exposure and HLA in healthy donors. PCR employed 60 Vbeta and 13 Jbeta primers. Assay: immunoSEQ multiplex PCR; the TCRdb copy retains only in-frame clones and omits some. The table shows 95,000 to 150,000 clones, with roughly 74% occurring only once. Sequenced: PBMCs. All receptors derive from a woman between 45 and 65 years old in good health and CMV-seropositive.

J is TRBJ2-2 and V is TRBV12-2; TRBD2 reflects the table's D call only, with no check against the DNA. TRBV12-2 is an annotated pseudogene. This CDR3 is 21 amino acids long. The CDR3 sequence: CASRLSMPGLAGGPNTGELFF. In nucleotides, the CDR3 is TGTGCAAGTCGCTTATCAATGCCGGGACTAGCGGGGGGGCCGAACACCGGGGAGCTGTTTTTT.

The chain links TRBV6-5 to TRBJ1-5, with D hard to call. The CDR3 totals 14 residues. Germline V CDR1 and CDR2: MNHEY, SVGAGI. V lost 2 bases to trimming and J lost 5 bases, with 10 bases between them. The CDR3 reads CASSYDTQDQPQHF. The CDR3, as DNA: TGTGCCAGCAGTTACGACACCCAGGATCAGCCCCAGCATTTT.

The gene calls are TRBV5-6 and TRBJ2-7; D not certain. Germline lookup yields CDR1 SGHDT and CDR2 YYEEEE. The V end was cut by 4 bases, the J end by 0 bases, with 11 bases between. CDR3 length equals 14 residues. The CDR3 DNA reads TGTGCCAGCAGCCTCCGCGGATACTCCTACGAGCAGTACTTC. This translates into CASSLRGYSYEQYF.

This clone was observed a few times. The gene calls are TRBV7-6 and TRBJ1-4, with 8 nucleotides matching TRBD1. V lost 1 base to trimming and J lost 4 bases; unmatched junction nucleotides: 2. Per germline, CDR1 SGHVS and CDR2 FNYEAQ. The CDR3 covers 15 residues. The DNA for the CDR3 is TGTGCCAGCAGCTTAGGGACAGGGATTAATGAAAAACTGTTTTTT. Amino acids: CASSLGTGINEKLFF.

This clone was seen only a few times. The rearrangement uses TRBV9 and TRBJ2-1, with 9 positions matching TRBD2. Germline V gene data show CDR1 as SGDLS and CDR2 as YYNGEE. The trim removed 0 bases at V and 4 bases at J, leaving 2 bases unmatched. The CDR3 covers 15 residues. For the CDR3, the DNA is TGTGCCAGCAGCGTAGGTGCGGGGGGGTACAATGAGCAGTTCTTC. Protein: CASSVGAGGYNEQFF.

This chain uses TRBV5-4 with TRBJ2-3; TRBD2 matches at 7 bases. Germline V gene sequence: CDR1 SGHNT, CDR2 YYREEE (reference sequence). CDR3 length equals 16 residues. V lost 0 bases to trimming and J lost 2 bases; unmatched junction nucleotides: 6. Here the CDR3 reads CASSLDGRGFTDTQYF. The DNA for the CDR3 is TGTGCCAGCAGCTTGGATGGGCGGGGGTTCACAGATACGCAGTATTTT.

The chain joins TRBV11-2 to TRBJ1-3, with TRBD1 as a possible D gene (5 bases). Per the germline V gene, CDR1 is SGHAT and CDR2 is FQNNGV. The V end was cut by 6 bases, the J end by 0 bases, with 12 bases between. The CDR3 is 15 amino acids. The CDR3 region has the DNA TGTGCCAGCAGTGAACAGGCCCACTCTGGAAACACCATATATTTT. Translated, it gives CASSEQAHSGNTIYF.

This clone turned up a few times. The genes are TRBV2 and TRBJ2-3; TRBD1 aligns across 8 bases. Trimming cost V 7 bases and J 5 bases; bases outside gene matches: 8. The CDR3 covers 14 residues. Germline V CDR1 and CDR2: SNHLY, FYNNEI. The CDR3 loop reads CASTGQGLQDTQYF. CDR3 DNA sequence: TGTGCCAGCACCGGACAGGGCCTCCAAGATACGCAGTATTTT.

The chain carries TRBV6-5 and TRBJ2-7; possible D gene TRBD2, 6 bases. The CDR3 has 15 residues. Trimming took 5 bases from V and 2 from J, leaving 16 bases between them. Per the germline V gene, CDR1 is MNHEY and CDR2 is SVGAGI. This CDR3 is CASSADYSPTYEQYF. In DNA, the CDR3 is TGTGCCAGCAGTGCGGACTACTCCCCAACCTACGAGCAGTACTTC.

V usage is TRBV2 and J usage is TRBJ2-6; no reliable D call. In germline, CDR1 is SNHLY, CDR2 FYNNEI. Trimming pared 4 bases from V and 0 bases from J, leaving 13 bases between. The CDR3 extends over 17 amino acids. The CDR3 sequence is CASSGWQASSGANVLTF. The CDR3 region has the DNA TGTGCCAGCAGTGGGTGGCAGGCCAGCTCTGGGGCCAACGTCCTGACTTTC.

This clone was counted a single time. The chain is built from TRBV7-9 and TRBJ2-7; D is undetermined. The germline V and J ends were trimmed by 1 base and 4 bases, with 20 bases remaining between them. Germline CDR1 SEHNR, CDR2 FQNEAQ (reference sequence). The length of the CDR3 is 17 residues. CDR3 DNA sequence: TGTGCCAGCAGCTTAGATAATGGTAGAATCGGTTCATACGAGCAGTACTTC. Translation: CASSLDNGRIGSYEQYF.

This clone occurred once. The chain employs TRBV10-3 and TRBJ1-2; a weak D match, TRBD1 (5 bases). The V end was cut by 10 bases, the J end by 3 bases, with 18 bases between. CDR3 length: 14 residues. Germline loops: CDR1 ENHRY, CDR2 SYGVKD. CDR3: CATKGWEIDYGYTF. Written as DNA, the CDR3 is TGTGCCACCAAGGGGTGGGAAATCGACTATGGCTACACCTTC.

This clone appeared once. The gene calls are TRBV10-1 and TRBJ2-2; 8 nucleotides match TRBD1. The CDR3 loop spans 14 amino acids. After removal of 10 bases from V and 4 bases from J, the junction contained 8 bases not matched to a gene. Germline V gene data show CDR1 as WNHNN and CDR2 as SYGVQD (reference sequence). The CDR3 here is CATRQGRTTGELFF. DNA for the CDR3: TGCGCCACCCGACAGGGGCGGACCACCGGGGAGCTGTTTTTT.

There are a few counts of this clone. The chain combines TRBV5-1 with TRBJ1-2; D uncertain. Trimming left V 5 bases short and J 2 bases short, with 22 bases between. The CDR3 is 17 residues long. Germline V CDR1 and CDR2: SGHRS, YFSETQ. CDR3 region: CASSSPLGAEYNYGYTF. DNA of the CDR3: TGCGCCAGCAGTTCTCCCCTTGGCGCGGAATACAACTATGGCTACACCTTC.

J is TRBJ2-3 and V is TRBV18, with 7 bases that match TRBD1. This CDR3 contains 16 residues. Germline CDR1 reads KGHSH; CDR2 reads LQKENI. Trimming at V came to 2 bases and at J to 1 base, leaving 6 bases not matched to a gene. Here the CDR3 reads CASSPTGVVGTDTQYF. The DNA for the CDR3 is TGTGCCAGCTCACCAACAGGGGTAGTGGGCACAGATACGCAGTATTTT. Full variable domain (missing parts from reference TRBV18 and TRBJ2-3): NAGVMQNPRHLVRRRGQEARLRCSPMKGHSHVYWYRQLPEEGLKFMVYLQKENIIDESGMPKERFSAEFPKEGPSILRIQQVVRGDSAAYFCASSPTGVVGTDTQYFGPGTRLTVL.

The chain couples TRBV5-4 to TRBJ1-3; D may be TRBD1 (5 bases). The CDR3 extends over 16 amino acids. Trimming took 4 bases from V and 0 from J, leaving 14 bases between them. The germline gives CDR1 SGHNT, CDR2 YYREEE (reference sequence). The CDR3 reads CASSTSWGTSGNTIYF. The CDR3 DNA reads TGTGCCAGCAGCACCTCATGGGGCACCTCTGGAAACACCATATATTTT.

V usage is TRBV7-3 and J usage is TRBJ2-1, with D tentatively TRBD1 (6 bases). Trimming removed 5 bases at V and 8 bases at J, with 16 bases between. The CDR3 covers 14 residues. Germline V CDR1 and CDR2: SGHTA, FQGTGA. The CDR3 bases are TGTGCCAGCAGCCAAGGGACACTCTTTGATGAGCAGTTCTTC. Its protein is CASSQGTLFDEQFF.

This clone was detected a few times. This sequence joins TRBV11-2 and TRBJ2-1; 10 nucleotides align to TRBD2. V lost 5 bases, J lost 4 bases, and 8 bases stayed unmatched. Germline CDR1 reads SGHAT; CDR2 reads FQNNGV. The CDR3 loop spans 16 amino acids. The CDR3: CASSAIAGGKYNEQFF. DNA for the CDR3: TGTGCCAGCAGCGCTATAGCGGGGGGAAAGTACAATGAGCAGTTCTTC.

This clone was counted a few times. The chain recombines TRBV11-3 with TRBJ2-2, with 14 bases that match TRBD2. V was clipped by 0 bases and J by 4 bases; unmatched bases: 4. CDR3 length equals 18 residues. Germline V gene lookup returns CDR1 SGHNT and CDR2 YENEEA. The CDR3 loop is CASSLDGLAGGFTGELFF. DNA of the CDR3: TGTGCCAGCAGCTTAGATGGACTAGCGGGGGGTTTCACCGGGGAGCTGTTTTTT.

This clone was recorded once. The rearrangement links TRBV11-2 to TRBJ2-1; 8 bases fit TRBD1. Germline CDR1 and CDR2: SGHAT and FQNNGV. Trimming at V came to 3 bases and at J to 1 base, leaving 2 bases not matched to a gene. This CDR3 comprises 15 residues. The CDR3 DNA reads TGTGCCAGCAGCTTTCAGGGGGCTTCCTACAATGAGCAGTTCTTC. Protein product: CASSFQGASYNEQFF. Complete variable domain (other parts from reference TRBV11-2 and TRBJ2-1): EAGVAQSPRYKIIEKRQSVAFWCNPISGHATLYWYQQILGQGPKLLIQFQNNGVVDDSQLPKDRFSAERLKGVDSTLKIQPAKLEDSAVYLCASSFQGASYNEQFFGPGTRLTVL.

This clone was recorded a few times. V gene TRBV27 combines with J gene TRBJ2-7; 8 nucleotides line up with TRBD2. This CDR3 comprises 15 residues. Looked up from germline, CDR1 is MNHEY and CDR2 is SMNVEV (reference sequence). Germline trimming cut 6 bases from V and 0 bases from J; bases unmatched to any gene: 7. The CDR3 here is CASRDSGGLSYEQYF. Here the CDR3 DNA reads TGTGCCAGCAGAGACTCGGGGGGGCTCTCCTACGAGCAGTACTTC.